This T cell receptor (beta chain) is drawn from a study of OX40 agonist ivuxolimab in advanced cancers. Findings and limits, study-wide: On average, CD8+ T cells had more expanded clones than CD4+.

The assay was immunoSEQ multiplex PCR, and TCRdb's table has in-frame clones only and misses some. This table has 55,000 to 60,000 clones, over 90% appearing once. This CDR3 region has 12 residues. Per germline, CDR1 LNHDA and CDR2 SQIVND (reference sequence). V gave up 5 bases and J gave up 2 bases, with 7 bases separating them. In regard to this clone: The antigen remains undetermined.

J is TRBJ2-7 and V is TRBV19; D is unresolved. The sequence came from an adult with an advanced solid tumor such as melanoma, head and neck, liver or kidney cancer. The sample consisted of CD4+ or CD8+ T cells sorted from blood, taken in a trial of the OX40 agonist ivuxolimab. The CDR3 loop is CASSADTYEQYF. For the CDR3, the DNA is TGTGCCAGTAGTGCCGACACCTACGAGCAGTACTTC.